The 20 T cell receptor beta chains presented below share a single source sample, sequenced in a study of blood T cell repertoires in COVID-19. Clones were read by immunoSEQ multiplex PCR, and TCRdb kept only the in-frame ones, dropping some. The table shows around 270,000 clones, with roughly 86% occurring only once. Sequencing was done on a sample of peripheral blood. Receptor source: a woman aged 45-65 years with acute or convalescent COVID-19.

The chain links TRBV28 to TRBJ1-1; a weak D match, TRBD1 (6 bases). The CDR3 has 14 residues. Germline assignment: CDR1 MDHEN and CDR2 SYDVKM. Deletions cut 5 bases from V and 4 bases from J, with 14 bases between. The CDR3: CASSPHRVGTEAFF. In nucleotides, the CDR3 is TGTGCCAGCAGTCCCCACAGGGTGGGCACTGAAGCTTTCTTT.

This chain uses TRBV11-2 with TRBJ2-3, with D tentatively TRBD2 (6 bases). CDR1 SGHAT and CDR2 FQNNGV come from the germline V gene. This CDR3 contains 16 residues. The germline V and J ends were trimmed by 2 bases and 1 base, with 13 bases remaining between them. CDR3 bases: TGTGCCAGCAGCTTACTGGCGGGATACCGCACAGATACGCAGTATTTT. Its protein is CASSLLAGYRTDTQYF. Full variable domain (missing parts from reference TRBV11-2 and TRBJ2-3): EAGVAQSPRYKIIEKRQSVAFWCNPISGHATLYWYQQILGQGPKLLIQFQNNGVVDDSQLPKDRFSAERLKGVDSTLKIQPAKLEDSAVYLCASSLLAGYRTDTQYFGPGTRLTVL.

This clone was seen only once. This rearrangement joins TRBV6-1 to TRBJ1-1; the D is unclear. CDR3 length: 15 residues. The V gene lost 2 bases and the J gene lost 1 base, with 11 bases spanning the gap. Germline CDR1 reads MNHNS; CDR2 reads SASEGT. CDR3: CASSERGRPNTEAFF. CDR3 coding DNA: TGTGCCAGCAGTGAACGGGGTCGGCCGAACACTGAAGCTTTCTTT.

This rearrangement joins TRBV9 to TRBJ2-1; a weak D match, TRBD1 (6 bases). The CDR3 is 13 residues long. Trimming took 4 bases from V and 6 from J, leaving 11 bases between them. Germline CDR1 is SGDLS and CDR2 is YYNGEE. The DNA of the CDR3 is TGTGCCAGCAGCCTCCAGGGGATCAATGAGCAGTTCTTC. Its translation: CASSLQGINEQFF.

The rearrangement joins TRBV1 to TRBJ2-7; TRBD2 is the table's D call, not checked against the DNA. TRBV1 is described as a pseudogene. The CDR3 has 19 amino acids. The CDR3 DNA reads TGCACCAGCAGCCAAGATGGCCCCACCCTTCTAGCGGGCCCCTACGAGCAGTACTTC. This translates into CTSSQDGPTLLAGPYEQYF.

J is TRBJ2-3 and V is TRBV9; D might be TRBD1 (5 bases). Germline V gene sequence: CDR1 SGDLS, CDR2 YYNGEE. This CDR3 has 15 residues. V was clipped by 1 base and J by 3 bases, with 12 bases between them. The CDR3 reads CASSVRGFGTDTQYF. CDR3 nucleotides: TGTGCCAGCAGCGTAAGGGGTTTTGGGACAGATACGCAGTATTTT. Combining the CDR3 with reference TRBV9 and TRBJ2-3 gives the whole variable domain DSGVTQTPKHLITATGQRVTLRCSPRSGDLSVYWYQQSLDQGLQFLIQYYNGEERAKGNILERFSAQQFPDLHSELNLSSLELGDSALYFCASSVRGFGTDTQYFGPGTRLTVL.

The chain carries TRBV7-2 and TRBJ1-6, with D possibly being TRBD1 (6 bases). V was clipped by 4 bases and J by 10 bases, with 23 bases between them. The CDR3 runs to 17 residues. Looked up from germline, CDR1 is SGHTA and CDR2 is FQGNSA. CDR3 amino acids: CASSSPLQGRYKSPLHF. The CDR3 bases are TGTGCCAGCAGCTCCCCCTTACAGGGCAGGTACAAATCACCCCTCCACTTT.

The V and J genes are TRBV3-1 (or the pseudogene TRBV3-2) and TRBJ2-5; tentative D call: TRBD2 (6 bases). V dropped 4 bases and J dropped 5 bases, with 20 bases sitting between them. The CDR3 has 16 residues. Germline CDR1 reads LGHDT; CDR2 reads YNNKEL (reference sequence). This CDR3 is CASSRHGLGGSETQYF. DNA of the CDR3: TGTGCCAGCAGCCGACATGGGTTGGGGGGATCGGAGACCCAGTACTTC.

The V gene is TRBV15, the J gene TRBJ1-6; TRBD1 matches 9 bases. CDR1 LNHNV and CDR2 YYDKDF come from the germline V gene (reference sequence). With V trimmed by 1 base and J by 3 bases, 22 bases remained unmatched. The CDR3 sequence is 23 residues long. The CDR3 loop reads CATSRGGYWTGDRWVLYNSPLHF. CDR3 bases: TGTGCCACCAGCAGAGGAGGGTATTGGACAGGGGATCGTTGGGTCCTCTATAATTCACCCCTCCACTTT.

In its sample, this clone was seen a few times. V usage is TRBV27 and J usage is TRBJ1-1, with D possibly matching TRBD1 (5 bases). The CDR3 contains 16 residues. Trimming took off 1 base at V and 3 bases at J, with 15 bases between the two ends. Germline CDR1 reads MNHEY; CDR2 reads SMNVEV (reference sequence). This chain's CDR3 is CASSLLGDSRDTEAFF. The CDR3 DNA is TGTGCCAGCAGTTTATTGGGCGACAGCCGGGACACTGAAGCTTTCTTT.

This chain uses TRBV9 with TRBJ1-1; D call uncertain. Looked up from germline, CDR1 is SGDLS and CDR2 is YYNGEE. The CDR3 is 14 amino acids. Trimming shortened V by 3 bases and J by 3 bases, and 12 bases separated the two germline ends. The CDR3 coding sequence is TGTGCCAGCAGCGGACAACAGTGGGACACTGAAGCTTTCTTT. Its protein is CASSGQQWDTEAFF.

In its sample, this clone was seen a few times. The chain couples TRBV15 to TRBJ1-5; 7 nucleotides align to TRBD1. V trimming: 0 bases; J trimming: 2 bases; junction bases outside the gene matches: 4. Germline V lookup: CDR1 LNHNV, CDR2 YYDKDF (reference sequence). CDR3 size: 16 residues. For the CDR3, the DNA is TGTGCCACCAGCAGAGATAGGACAGGTCGCAATCAGCCCCAGCATTTT. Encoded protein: CATSRDRTGRNQPQHF.

Here the CDR3 DNA reads TGTGCCAGCTCACCGGAAAGCGGGAGTCCCTACAATGAGCAGTTCTTC. Translation gives CASSPESGSPYNEQFF. This chain connects TRBV18 to TRBJ2-1; TRBD2 matches at 8 bases. CDR1 and CDR2 (germline): KGHSH, LQKENI. The CDR3 consists of 16 residues. The V and J ends lost 3 bases and 2 bases, in that order; junction bases with no gene match: 6.

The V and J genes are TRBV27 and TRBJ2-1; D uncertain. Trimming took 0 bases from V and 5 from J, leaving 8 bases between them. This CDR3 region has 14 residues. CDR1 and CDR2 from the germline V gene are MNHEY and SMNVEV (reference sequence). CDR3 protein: CASSLSPRNNEQFF. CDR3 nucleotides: TGTGCCAGCAGTTTATCGCCCAGGAACAATGAGCAGTTCTTC.

The CDR3 loop is CASSPLRGLSTEAFF. DNA for the CDR3: TGTGCCAGCAGTCCTCTGAGGGGGCTGAGCACTGAAGCTTTCTTT. The chain links TRBV28 to TRBJ1-1, with 7 bases identical to TRBD1. The CDR3 has 15 residues. V was pared by 5 bases and J by 4 bases, with 10 bases of the junction left unmatched. Per the germline V gene, CDR1 is MDHEN and CDR2 is SYDVKM.

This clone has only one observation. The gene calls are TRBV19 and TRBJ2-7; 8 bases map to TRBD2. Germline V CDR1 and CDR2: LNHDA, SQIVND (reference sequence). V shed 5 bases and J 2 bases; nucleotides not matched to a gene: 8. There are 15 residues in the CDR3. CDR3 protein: CASSGTSPGAYEQYF. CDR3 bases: TGTGCCAGTAGTGGGACTAGTCCCGGCGCCTACGAGCAGTACTTC.

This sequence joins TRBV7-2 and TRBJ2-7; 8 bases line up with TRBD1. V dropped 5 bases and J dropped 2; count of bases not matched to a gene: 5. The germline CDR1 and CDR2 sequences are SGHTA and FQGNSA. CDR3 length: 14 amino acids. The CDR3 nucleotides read TGTGCCAGCAGCCTGGGACAGGACACCTACGAGCAGTACTTC. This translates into CASSLGQDTYEQYF.

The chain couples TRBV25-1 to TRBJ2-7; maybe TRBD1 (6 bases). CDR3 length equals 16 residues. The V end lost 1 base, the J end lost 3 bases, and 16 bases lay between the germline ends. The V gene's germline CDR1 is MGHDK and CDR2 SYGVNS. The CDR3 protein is CASSESGRGPDYEQYF. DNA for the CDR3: TGTGCCAGCAGTGAATCGGGCAGGGGACCCGACTACGAGCAGTACTTC.

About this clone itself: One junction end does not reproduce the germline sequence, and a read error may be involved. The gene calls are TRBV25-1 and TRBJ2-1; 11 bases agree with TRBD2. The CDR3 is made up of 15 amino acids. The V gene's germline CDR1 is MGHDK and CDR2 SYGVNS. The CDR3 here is CASSELGTSGSVQFF. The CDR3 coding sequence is TGTGCCAGCAGCGAATTAGGGACTAGCGGTTCCGTGCAGTTCTTC.

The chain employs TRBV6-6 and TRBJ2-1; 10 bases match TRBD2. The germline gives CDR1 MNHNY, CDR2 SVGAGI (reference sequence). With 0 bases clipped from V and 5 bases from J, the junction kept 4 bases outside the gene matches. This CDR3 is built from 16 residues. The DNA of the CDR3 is TGTGCCAGCAGTTACTCGAACGGACTAGCGGACAATGAGCAGTTCTTC. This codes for CASSYSNGLADNEQFF.